The T cell receptor (beta chain) under discussion was sequenced for a study of blood T cell repertoires in COVID-19. Study-wide background: Nucleic acid was either cDNA or gDNA, and it came from T cells, B-cell-depleted T cells, or PBMCs.

Data came from immunoSEQ multiplex PCR; TCRdb stores just in-frame clones and leaves some out. The table records about 350,000 clones, around 90% of them present only once. During active infection, Seattle patients enrolled and were then monitored through disease. Worth noting for this clone: Other DNA sequences in the same sample also yield this CDR3.

CDR3 length: 13 residues. V gave up 0 bases and J gave up 4 bases, with 5 bases separating them. The germline V gene encodes CDR1 SGHNT and CDR2 YYREEE (reference sequence). The genes are TRBV5-4 and TRBJ1-3; no firm D call. This TCR derives from a woman in her fifties or sixties with COVID-19, enrolled during active disease. Sequenced sample: peripheral blood. Here the CDR3 reads CASSLAGGNTIYF. Here the CDR3 DNA reads TGTGCCAGCAGCTTGGCCGGGGGAAACACCATATATTTT. Using reference TRBV5-4 and TRBJ1-3 for the parts outside the CDR3, the full variable domain is ETGVTQSPTHLIKTRGQQVTLRCSSQSGHNTVSWYQQALGQGPQFIFQYYREEENGRGNFPPRFSGLQFPNYSSELNVNALELDDSALYLCASSLAGGNTIYFGEGSWLTVV.